This TCR beta chain came from a study of OX40 agonist ivuxolimab in advanced cancers. Study-level information: Clinicians treated patients with ivuxolimab, an agonistic anti-OX40 (CD134) antibody. A mean age of roughly 60 years, range about 20 to 85, was recorded, and 70% to 85% were male.

Only one count was recorded for this clone. Its cognate antigen is unknown. V shed 8 bases and J shed 4 bases, with 14 bases lying between them. Looked up from germline, CDR1 is ENHRY and CDR2 is SYGVKD. This CDR3 spans 13 amino acids. Measured with immunoSEQ multiplex PCR; TCRdb has only the in-frame clones, and not every one. The table lists approximately 52,000 clones, nearly 85% of them singletons. Regarding the study as a whole: Researchers did not establish what antigens the expanded peripheral T cells target.

V and J are TRBV10-3 and TRBJ1-2, with a weak D call TRBD1 (5 bases). The receptor was isolated from an adult with an advanced solid tumor such as melanoma, head and neck, liver or kidney cancer. The specimen was CD4+ or CD8+ T cells sorted from blood, collected in a trial of the OX40 agonist ivuxolimab. CDR3 region: CAIAAQGVYGYTF. CDR3 nucleotides: TGTGCCATCGCCGCGCAGGGAGTCTATGGCTACACCTTC.